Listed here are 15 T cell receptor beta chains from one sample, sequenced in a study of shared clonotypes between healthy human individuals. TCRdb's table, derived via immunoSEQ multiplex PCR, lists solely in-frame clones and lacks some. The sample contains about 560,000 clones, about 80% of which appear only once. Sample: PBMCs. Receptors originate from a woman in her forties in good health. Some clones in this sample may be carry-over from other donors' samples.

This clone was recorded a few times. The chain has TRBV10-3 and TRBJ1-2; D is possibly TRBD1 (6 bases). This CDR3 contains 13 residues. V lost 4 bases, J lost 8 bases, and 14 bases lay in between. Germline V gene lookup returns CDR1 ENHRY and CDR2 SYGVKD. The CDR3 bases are TGTGCCATCAGTGTCCCCGGGGGCCGGGGCTACACCTTC. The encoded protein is CAISVPGGRGYTF.

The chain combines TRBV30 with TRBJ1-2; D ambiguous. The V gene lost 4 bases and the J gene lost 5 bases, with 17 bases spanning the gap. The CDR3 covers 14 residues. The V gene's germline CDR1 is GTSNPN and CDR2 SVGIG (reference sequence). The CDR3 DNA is TGTGCCTGGAAAGGAAGAGAAGGGAAATATGGCTACACCTTC. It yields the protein CAWKGREGKYGYTF.

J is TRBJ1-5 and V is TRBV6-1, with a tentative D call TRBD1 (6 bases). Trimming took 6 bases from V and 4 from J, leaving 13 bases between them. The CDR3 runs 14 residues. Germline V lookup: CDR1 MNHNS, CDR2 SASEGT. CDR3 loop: CASRPRGANQPQHF. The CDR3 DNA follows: TGTGCCAGCAGACCCCGGGGGGCGAATCAGCCCCAGCATTTT.

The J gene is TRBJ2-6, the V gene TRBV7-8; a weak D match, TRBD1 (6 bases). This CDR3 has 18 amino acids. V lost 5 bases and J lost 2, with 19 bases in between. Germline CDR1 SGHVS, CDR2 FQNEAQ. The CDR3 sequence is CASSHYPRGYTGANVLTF. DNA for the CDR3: TGTGCCAGCAGCCACTATCCCAGGGGTTATACTGGGGCCAACGTCCTGACTTTC. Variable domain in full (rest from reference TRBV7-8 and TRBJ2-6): GAGVSQSPRYKVAKRGQDVALRCDPISGHVSLFWYQQALGQGPEFLTYFQNEAQLDKSGLPSDRFFAERPEGSVSTLKIQRTQQEDSAVYLCASSHYPRGYTGANVLTFGAGSRLTVL.

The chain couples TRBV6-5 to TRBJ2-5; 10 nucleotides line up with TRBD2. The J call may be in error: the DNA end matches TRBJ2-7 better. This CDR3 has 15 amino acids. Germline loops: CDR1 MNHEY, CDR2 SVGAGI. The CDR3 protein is CASSPLAGETYEQYF. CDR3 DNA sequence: TGTGCCAGCAGTCCCCTAGCGGGAGAGACCTACGAGCAGTACTTC.

CDR3 bases: TGCGCCAGCAGTCGTTATAAACCACAAGCAAACTATGGCTACACCTTC. Translated: CASSRYKPQANYGYTF. The V gene is TRBV23-1, the J gene TRBJ1-2; D not certain. TRBV23-1 is labeled an ORF, and its function is uncertain. The CDR3 is 16 amino acids. V was shortened by 4 bases and J by 2 bases, with 17 bases between the two germline ends.

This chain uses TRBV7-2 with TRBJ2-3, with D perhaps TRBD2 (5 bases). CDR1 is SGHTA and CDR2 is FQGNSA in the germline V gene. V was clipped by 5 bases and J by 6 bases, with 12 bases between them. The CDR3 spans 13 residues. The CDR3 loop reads CASSQTILDTQYF. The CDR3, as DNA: TGTGCCAGCAGCCAGACTATATTGGATACGCAGTATTTT.

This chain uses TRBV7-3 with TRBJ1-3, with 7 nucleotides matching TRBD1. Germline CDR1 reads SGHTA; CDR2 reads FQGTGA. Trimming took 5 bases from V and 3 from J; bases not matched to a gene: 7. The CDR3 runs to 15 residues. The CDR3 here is CASSPGTVGGNTIYF. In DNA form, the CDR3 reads TGTGCCAGCAGCCCCGGGACAGTGGGTGGAAACACCATATATTTT.

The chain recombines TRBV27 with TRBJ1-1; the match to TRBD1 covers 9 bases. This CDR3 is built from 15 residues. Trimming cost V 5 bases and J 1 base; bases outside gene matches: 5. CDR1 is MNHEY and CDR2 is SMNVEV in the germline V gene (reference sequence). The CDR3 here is CASSNYRGQNTEAFF. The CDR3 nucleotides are TGTGCCAGCAGTAACTACAGGGGGCAGAACACTGAAGCTTTCTTT.

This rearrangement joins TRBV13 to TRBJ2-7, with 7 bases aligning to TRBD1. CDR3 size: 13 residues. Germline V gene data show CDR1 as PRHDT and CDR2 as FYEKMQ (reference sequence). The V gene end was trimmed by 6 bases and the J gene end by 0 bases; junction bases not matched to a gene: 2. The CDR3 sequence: CASRDRASYEQYF. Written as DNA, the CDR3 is TGTGCCAGCAGAGACAGGGCCTCCTACGAGCAGTACTTC.

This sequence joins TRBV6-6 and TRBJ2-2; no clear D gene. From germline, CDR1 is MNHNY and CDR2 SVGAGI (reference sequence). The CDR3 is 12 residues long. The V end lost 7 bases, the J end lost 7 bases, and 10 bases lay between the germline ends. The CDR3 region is CASNRPLGELFF. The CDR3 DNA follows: TGTGCCAGCAATCGGCCGCTCGGGGAGCTGTTTTTT.

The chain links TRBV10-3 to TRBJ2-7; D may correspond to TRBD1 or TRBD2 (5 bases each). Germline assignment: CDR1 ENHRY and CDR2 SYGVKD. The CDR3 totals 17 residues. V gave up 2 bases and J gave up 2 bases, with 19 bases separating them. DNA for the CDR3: TGTGCCATCAGTGAGCCGCAGAGTCCTCAGGGACCCTACGAGCAGTACTTC. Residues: CAISEPQSPQGPYEQYF.

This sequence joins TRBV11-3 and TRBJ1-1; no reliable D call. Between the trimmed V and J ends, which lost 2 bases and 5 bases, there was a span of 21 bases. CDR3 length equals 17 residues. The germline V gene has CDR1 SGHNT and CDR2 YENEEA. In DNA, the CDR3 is TGTGCCAGCAGCTTACGGCGTTCTGACGGAATGGGTACTGAAGCTTTCTTT. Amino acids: CASSLRRSDGMGTEAFF.

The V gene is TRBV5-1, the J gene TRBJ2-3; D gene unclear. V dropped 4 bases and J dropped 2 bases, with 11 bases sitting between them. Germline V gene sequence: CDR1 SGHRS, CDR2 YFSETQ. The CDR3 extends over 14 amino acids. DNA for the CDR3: TGCGCCAGCAGCCTCCTGGGCCTCACAGATACGCAGTATTTT. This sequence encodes CASSLLGLTDTQYF.

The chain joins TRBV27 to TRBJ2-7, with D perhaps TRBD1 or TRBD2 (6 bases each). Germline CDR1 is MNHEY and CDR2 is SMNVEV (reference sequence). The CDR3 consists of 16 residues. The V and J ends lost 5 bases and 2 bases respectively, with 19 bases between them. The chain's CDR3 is CASSTLAEGGPYEQYF. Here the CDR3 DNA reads TGTGCCAGCAGTACCTTAGCGGAAGGGGGGCCCTACGAGCAGTACTTC.